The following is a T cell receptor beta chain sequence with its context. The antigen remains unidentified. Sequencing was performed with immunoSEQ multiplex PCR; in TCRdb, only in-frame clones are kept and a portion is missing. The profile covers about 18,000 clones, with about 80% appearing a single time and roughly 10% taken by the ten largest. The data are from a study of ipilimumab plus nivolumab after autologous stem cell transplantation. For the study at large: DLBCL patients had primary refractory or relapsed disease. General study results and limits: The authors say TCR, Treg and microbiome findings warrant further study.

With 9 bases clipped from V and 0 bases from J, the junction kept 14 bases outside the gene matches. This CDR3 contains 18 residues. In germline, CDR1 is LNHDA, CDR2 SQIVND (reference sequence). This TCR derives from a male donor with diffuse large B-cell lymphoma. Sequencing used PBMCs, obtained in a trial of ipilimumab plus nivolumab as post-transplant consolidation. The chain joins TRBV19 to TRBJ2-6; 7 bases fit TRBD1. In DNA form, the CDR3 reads TGTGCCAGCCGAATTCCCAGGGGGTTGAGCTCTGGGGCCAACGTCCTGACTTTC. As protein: CASRIPRGLSSGANVLTF. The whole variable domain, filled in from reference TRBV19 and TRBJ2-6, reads DGGITQSPKYLFRKEGQNVTLSCEQNLNHDAMYWYRQDPGQGLRLIYYSQIVNDFQKGDIAEGYSVSREKKESFPLTVTSAQKNPTAFYLCASRIPRGLSSGANVLTFGAGSRLTVL.